The source of this T cell receptor beta chain is a study of CD8 T cells in Susac syndrome. This CDR3 has 13 residues. Trimming cost V 4 bases and J 3 bases; bases outside gene matches: 4. Germline CDR1 is SQVTM and CDR2 is ANQGSEA. Findings of the study overall: The authors acknowledged that their TCR sequencing and HLA analysis involved a relatively small number of individuals.

Worth noting for this clonotype: Its antigen is as yet unknown.

Treatment-naive patients with stable or active relapsing-remitting disease served as multiple sclerosis controls. Both CD4+ and CD8+ T cells were negatively isolated, and TEMRA cells underwent FACS enrichment. Reverse transcription of 0.5 to 1 ug RNA was carried out with random hexamers. The TCR beta CDR3 was amplified by immunoSEQ multiplex PCR across 54 Vbeta, 13 Jbeta. TCRdb processed the immunoSEQ multiplex PCR reads anew with MiXCR; each CDR3 protein has one entry. Of around 300,000 distinct CDR3 sequences listed, approximately 89% are singletons. The sample comprised CD8+ T cells from PBMCs. The chain has TRBV29-1 and TRBJ2-3; TRBD2 matches 7 bases. This sequence originates from a human donor with multiple sclerosis. The CDR3 is CSVGPGGTDTQYF. In DNA, the CDR3 is TGCAGCGTTGGTCCCGGGGGGACAGATACGCAGTATTTT.